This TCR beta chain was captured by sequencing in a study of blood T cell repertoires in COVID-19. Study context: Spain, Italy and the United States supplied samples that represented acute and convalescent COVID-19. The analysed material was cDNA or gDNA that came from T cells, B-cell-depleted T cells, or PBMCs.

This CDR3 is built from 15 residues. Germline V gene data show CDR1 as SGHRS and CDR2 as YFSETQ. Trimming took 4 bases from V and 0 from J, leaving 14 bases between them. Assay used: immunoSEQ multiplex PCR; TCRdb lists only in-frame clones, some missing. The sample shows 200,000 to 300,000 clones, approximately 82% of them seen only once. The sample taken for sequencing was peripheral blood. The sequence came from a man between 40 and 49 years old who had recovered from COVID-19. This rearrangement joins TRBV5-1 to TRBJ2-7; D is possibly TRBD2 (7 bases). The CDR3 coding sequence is TGCGCCAGCAGCCTGCGGGGGCCGTCCTCCTACGAGCAGTACTTC. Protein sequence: CASSLRGPSSYEQYF. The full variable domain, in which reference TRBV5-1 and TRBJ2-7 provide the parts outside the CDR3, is KAGVTQTPRYLIKTRGQQVTLSCSPISGHRSVSWYQQTPGQGLQFLFEYFSETQRNKGNFPGRFSGRQFSNSRSEMNVSTLELGDSALYLCASSLRGPSSYEQYFGPGTRLTVT.